This T cell receptor (beta chain) stems from a study of blood T cell repertoires in COVID-19. The table came from immunoSEQ multiplex PCR; TCRdb's copy has only in-frame clones and leaves some out. The profile shows about 35,000 clones, around 85% of them singletons. V lost 5 bases, J lost 3 bases, and 4 bases stayed unmatched. Germline loops: CDR1 SGHNT, CDR2 YENEEA. The CDR3 contains 14 residues. The specimen was peripheral blood. The chain joins TRBV11-3 to TRBJ2-5; 9 bases fit TRBD1. This receptor was taken from a man aged 60 to 69 with active or convalescent COVID-19. CDR3 protein: CASSPRDREETQYF. The CDR3, as DNA: TGTGCCAGCAGCCCACGGGACAGGGAAGAGACCCAGTACTTC.